This passage covers 11 T cell receptor beta chains from one sample sequenced in a study of cytomegalovirus exposure and HLA in healthy donors. PCR amplification relied on 60 Vbeta primers (plus 13 Jbeta primers). Sequencing used immunoSEQ multiplex PCR; TCRdb keeps in-frame clones, though not all of them. There are around 150,000 clones in the sample; over 80% occur only once, and approximately 1.6% lies in the top ten. Sequenced material: PBMCs. These receptors came from a girl under 18 in good health and CMV-seropositive.

The CDR3 DNA sequence: TGCGCCAGCAGCCAAGTGACAGGGCCTGAAGCTTTCTTT. Protein sequence: CASSQVTGPEAFF. The J gene is TRBJ1-1, the V gene TRBV4-1, with 7 bases aligning to TRBD1. The CDR3 loop spans 13 amino acids. The V gene end was trimmed by 1 base and the J gene end by 6 bases; junction bases not matched to a gene: 2. Germline V CDR1 and CDR2: MGHRA, YSYEKL.

This clone has a handful of counts. The chain carries TRBV2 and TRBJ2-1, with 12 bases matching TRBD2. Trimming took 3 bases from V and 10 from J; bases not matched to a gene: 7. This CDR3 spans 15 amino acids. Germline V gene data show CDR1 as SNHLY and CDR2 as FYNNEI. CDR3 protein: CASSETSGRPQEQFF. CDR3 bases: TGTGCCAGCAGTGAGACTAGCGGGAGACCCCAAGAGCAGTTCTTC.

The chain carries TRBV7-9 and TRBJ2-1, with 8 bases matching TRBD2. Germline CDR1 is SEHNR and CDR2 is FQNEAQ (reference sequence). The CDR3 is 17 residues long. With V trimmed by 4 bases and J by 4 bases, 12 bases remained unmatched. The CDR3 protein is CASSSGGPLYPYNEQFF. CDR3 sequence (DNA): TGTGCCAGCAGCTCGGGGGGGCCGTTGTATCCGTACAATGAGCAGTTCTTC.

The V and J genes are TRBV9 and TRBJ1-1; D unclear. Germline values: CDR1 SGDLS, CDR2 YYNGEE. The germline V and J ends were trimmed by 7 bases and 1 base, with 17 bases remaining between them. The CDR3 consists of 15 residues. CDR3 sequence reads: CASQKSLLGNTEAFF. The CDR3 DNA sequence: TGTGCCAGCCAAAAAAGTCTACTAGGGAACACTGAAGCTTTCTTT.

J is TRBJ2-7 and V is TRBV20-1; D remains unclear. Per germline, CDR1 DFQATT and CDR2 SNEGSKA (reference sequence). The CDR3 spans 11 residues. V was shortened by 6 bases and J by 3 bases, with 9 bases between the two germline ends. The CDR3 here is CSARRGYEQYF. The CDR3 DNA reads TGCAGTGCCCGTCGCGGCTACGAGCAGTACTTC.

The chain joins TRBV5-5 to TRBJ2-7; unclear D gene. The V gene's germline CDR1 is SGHKS and CDR2 YYEKEE (reference sequence). This CDR3 is built from 12 residues. Trimming shortened V by 2 bases and J by 7 bases, and 10 bases separated the two germline ends. In nucleotides, the CDR3 is TGTGCCAGCAGCTTATCAGCGCGGGAGCAGTACTTC. Protein product: CASSLSAREQYF.

This clone came up a few times. This chain links TRBV5-3 with TRBJ2-3, with 8 bases lining up with TRBD2. TRBV5-3 is an open reading frame whose function is uncertain. V shed 0 bases, J shed 4 bases, and the junction held 10 bases outside the gene matches. The CDR3 has 17 amino acids. CDR3 nucleotide sequence: TGTGCCAGAAGCTTGGCGGGAGGGCCTTTCCAGGCAGATACGCAGTATTTT. Its protein product is CARSLAGGPFQADTQYF.

This clone was observed a few times. This rearrangement joins TRBV7-2 to TRBJ1-2; 8 bases are shared with TRBD1. There are 14 residues in the CDR3. Trimming took 5 bases from V and 5 from J; bases not matched to a gene: 7. Per germline, CDR1 SGHTA and CDR2 FQGNSA. In DNA form, the CDR3 reads TGTGCCAGCAGCCCCGACAGGGGAGGTTATGGCTACACCTTC. Its translation is CASSPDRGGYGYTF.

The rearrangement joins TRBV6-5 to TRBJ2-7; D unresolved. Germline V gene lookup returns CDR1 MNHEY and CDR2 SVGAGI. The CDR3 has 14 residues. V was clipped by 2 bases and J by 4 bases, with 12 bases between them. The CDR3: CASSYGSVRYEQYF. The CDR3 DNA follows: TGTGCCAGCAGTTACGGTTCGGTTCGGTACGAGCAGTACTTC.

This chain uses TRBV11-1 with TRBJ2-1; D possibly corresponds to TRBD2 (5 bases). Germline CDR1 and CDR2: SGHAT and FQDESV (reference sequence). CDR3 length: 12 amino acids. Trimming shortened V by 3 bases and J by 7 bases, and 7 bases separated the two germline ends. The CDR3, as DNA: TGTGCCAGCAGCTTCCCGGGAAATGAGCAGTTCTTC. It codes for CASSFPGNEQFF.

The chain is built from TRBV6-6 and TRBJ2-1; the match to TRBD1 covers 9 bases. The CDR3 runs to 14 residues. The V segment lost 2 bases and the J segment 7 bases; nucleotides outside the gene matches: 3. From germline, CDR1 is MNHNY and CDR2 SVGAGI (reference sequence). As DNA, the CDR3 is TGTGCCAGCAGTTACAGGGACAGGGTGAATGAGCAGTTCTTC. Its translation is CASSYRDRVNEQFF.